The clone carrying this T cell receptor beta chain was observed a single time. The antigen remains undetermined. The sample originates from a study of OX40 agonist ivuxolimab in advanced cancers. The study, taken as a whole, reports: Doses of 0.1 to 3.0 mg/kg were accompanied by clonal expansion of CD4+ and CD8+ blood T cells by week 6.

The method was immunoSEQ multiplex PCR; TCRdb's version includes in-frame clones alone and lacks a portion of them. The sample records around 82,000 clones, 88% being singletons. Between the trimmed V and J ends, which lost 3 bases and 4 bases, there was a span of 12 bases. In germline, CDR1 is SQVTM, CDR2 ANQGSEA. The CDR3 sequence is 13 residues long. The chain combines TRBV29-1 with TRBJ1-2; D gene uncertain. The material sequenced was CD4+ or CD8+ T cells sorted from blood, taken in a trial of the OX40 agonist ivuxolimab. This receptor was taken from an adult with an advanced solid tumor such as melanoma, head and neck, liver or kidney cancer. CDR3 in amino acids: CSVEGRRLYGYTF. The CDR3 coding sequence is TGCAGCGTTGAGGGCAGACGTCTCTATGGCTACACCTTC. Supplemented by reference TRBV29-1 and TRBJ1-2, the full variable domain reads SAVISQKPSRDICQRGTSLTIQCQVDSQVTMMFWYRQQPGQSLTLIATANQGSEATYESGFVIDKFPISRPNLTFSTLTVSNMSPEDSSIYLCSVEGRRLYGYTFGSGTRLTVV.